This is a list of T cell receptor beta chains from one sample in a study of T-cell memory formation after mild COVID-19. One entry per CDR3 protein, called by TCRdb with MiXCR from the 5' RACE reads. The sample lists hundreds of thousands of distinct CDR3 sequences, around 21% occurring once. Input material: PBMCs or a T cell subset sorted from them (not recorded which). The receptor source for this set is an adult woman who had mild COVID-19 (a few samples of this study predate the infection). Cell type and time point are not known. The CDR3 runs from the conserved cysteine through the conserved F or W.

J gene	V gene	CDR3 protein
TRBJ2-7	TRBV27	CASGPPGPYEQYF
TRBJ2-3	TRBV5-8	CASSFEGQAGGIEDTQYF
TRBJ2-7	TRBV4-3	CASSPQGAGVTPYEQYF
TRBJ1-2	TRBV7-9	CASSLTGGEYGYTF
TRBJ2-2	TRBV7-9	CASSLALEGVRYANTGELFF
TRBJ2-7	TRBV12-3/TRBV12-4	CASSMGEGASEQYF
TRBJ1-2	TRBV20-1	CSARDFRGHENGYTF
TRBJ2-2	TRBV5-1	CASSHLGQGVGELFF
TRBJ2-7	TRBV7-9	CASSHSGKRSYEQYF
TRBJ2-2	TRBV12-3/TRBV12-4	CASKGQGAFYDTGELFF
TRBJ2-1	TRBV2	CASRLAGGPHEQFF
TRBJ2-5	TRBV28	CASGKTSGLPKETQYF
TRBJ2-1	TRBV20-1	CSAGILLASNEQFF
TRBJ1-1	TRBV6-6	CASRDRANTEAFF
TRBJ2-7	TRBV24-1	CATSDFGDRGTYEQYF
TRBJ2-2	TRBV7-2	CASTSGANTGELFF
TRBJ1-1	TRBV5-5	CASSLLPSGTGDEAFF
TRBJ2-3	TRBV12-3/TRBV12-4	CASSSSLSFQYF
TRBJ1-4	TRBV5-1	CASSGSGIRGEKLFF
TRBJ2-4	TRBV12-3/TRBV12-4	CASSLVSENIQYF
TRBJ1-1	TRBV7-8	CASSLVLGEATEAFF
TRBJ1-2	TRBV7-9	CASSSQGANGYTF
TRBJ2-3	TRBV12-3/TRBV12-4	CASMTSPALDTQYF
TRBJ2-2	TRBV6-2/TRBV6-3	CASRNGLNTGELFF
TRBJ1-5	TRBV6-6	CASGGWRSNQPQHF
TRBJ1-1	TRBV5-1	CASSTESSSNTEAFF
TRBJ2-1	TRBV4-1	CASSQGFGLSSYNEQFF
TRBJ2-3	TRBV29-1	CSVEDLSIVIGTQVRGTDTQYF
TRBJ2-3	TRBV9	CASSVRTTDTQYF
TRBJ2-5	TRBV10-3	CAISRDTSETQYF
TRBJ2-7	TRBV29-1	CSVVYGQGNYEQYF
TRBJ2-1	TRBV20-1	CSALAGGSSYNEQFF
TRBJ2-7	TRBV5-1	CASSFGSNYEQYF
TRBJ2-3	TRBV9	CASSPRLAGVGTDTQYF
TRBJ2-2	TRBV7-8	CASLVDRGAGELFF
TRBJ2-3	TRBV20-1	CSARTSWALTDTQYF
TRBJ1-5	TRBV20-1	CSARSDRGDQPQHF
TRBJ2-7	TRBV7-2	CASSLTDYAYEQYF
TRBJ2-4	TRBV7-2	CASGELAGLRLAKNIQYF
TRBJ2-1	TRBV2	CASSEGGLGEFF
TRBJ2-4	TRBV12-3/TRBV12-4	CASSFRLAGSQYF
TRBJ2-5	TRBV6-2/TRBV6-3	CASSQLAGMMETQYF
TRBJ2-7	TRBV4-2	CASSQEGVTPSYEQYF
TRBJ2-2	TRBV30	CAWSGGQGDTGELFF
TRBJ1-1	TRBV5-1	CATTPDRGKVTEAFF
TRBJ2-6	TRBV7-9	CASSLGGGQLSGANVLTF
TRBJ2-7	TRBV20-1	CSARTAGQLEQYF
TRBJ1-5	TRBV24-1	CATQQGNQPQHF
TRBJ2-7	TRBV24-1	CATSDWGYEQYF
TRBJ2-1	TRBV2	CASRALAGGRSYNEQFF
TRBJ2-1	TRBV7-6	CASSRPSNRGRGYNEQFF
TRBJ1-2	TRBV7-3	CASSPRGHDRDGYTF
TRBJ2-2	TRBV4-1	CASSEGDSPLGTGELFF
TRBJ1-4	TRBV12-3/TRBV12-4	CASSDTFYRGGEKLFF
TRBJ2-3	TRBV7-2	CASSSRTSGSIDTQYF